This TCR beta chain was sequenced in a study of early T cells in non-severe SARS-CoV-2 infection. TCRdb fed the 5' RACE reads into MiXCR, producing one record per CDR3 protein. In the table there are fewer than 55,000 distinct CDR3 sequences, over 8% of which are singletons. Germline V gene sequence: CDR1 GTSNPN, CDR2 SVGIG (reference sequence). V shed 4 bases and J 11 bases; nucleotides not matched to a gene: 13. This CDR3 region has 13 residues. This clonotype showed up just a few times. No antigen is known for it. Study-wide results and limits: Reliance on VDJdb matching favored anti-spike CD8 responses; private and CD4 specificities were missed.

This chain uses TRBV30 with TRBJ1-1; TRBD1 matches 7 bases. The origin of this receptor is an adult who was a healthcare worker with PCR-confirmed SARS-CoV-2 infection or an uninfected control (not recorded which). The sequenced sample was whole blood. The CDR3 DNA is TGTGCCTGGACCATAACCCTGCAGGGACAGGCTTTCTTT. It encodes CAWTITLQGQAFF.